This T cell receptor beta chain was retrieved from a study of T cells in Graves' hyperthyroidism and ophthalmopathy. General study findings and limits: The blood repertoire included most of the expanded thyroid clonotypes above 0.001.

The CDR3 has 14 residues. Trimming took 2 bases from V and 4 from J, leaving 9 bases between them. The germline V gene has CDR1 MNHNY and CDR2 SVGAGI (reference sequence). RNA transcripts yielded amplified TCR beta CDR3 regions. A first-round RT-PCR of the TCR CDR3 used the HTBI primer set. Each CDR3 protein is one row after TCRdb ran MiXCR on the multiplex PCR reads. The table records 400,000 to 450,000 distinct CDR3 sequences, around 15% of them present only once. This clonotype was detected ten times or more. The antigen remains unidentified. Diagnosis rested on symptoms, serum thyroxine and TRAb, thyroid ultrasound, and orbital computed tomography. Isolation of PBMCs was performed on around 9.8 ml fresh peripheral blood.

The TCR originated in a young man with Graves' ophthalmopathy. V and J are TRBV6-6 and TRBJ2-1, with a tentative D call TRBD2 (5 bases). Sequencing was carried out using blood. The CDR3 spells CASSYDGEYNEQFF. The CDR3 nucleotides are TGTGCCAGCAGTTACGACGGGGAATACAATGAGCAGTTCTTC.